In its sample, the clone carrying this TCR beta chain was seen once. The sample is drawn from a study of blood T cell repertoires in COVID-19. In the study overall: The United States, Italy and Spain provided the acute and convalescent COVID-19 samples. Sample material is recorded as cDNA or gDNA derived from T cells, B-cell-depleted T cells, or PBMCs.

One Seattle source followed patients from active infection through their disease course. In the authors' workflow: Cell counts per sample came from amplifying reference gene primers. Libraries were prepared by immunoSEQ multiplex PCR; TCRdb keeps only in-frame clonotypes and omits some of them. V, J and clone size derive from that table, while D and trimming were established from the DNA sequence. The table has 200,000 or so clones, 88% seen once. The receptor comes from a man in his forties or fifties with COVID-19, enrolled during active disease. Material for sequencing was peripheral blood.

CDR3 amino acids: CASSAPWGGGSYEQYF. CDR3 DNA: TGTGCCAGCAGCGCACCTTGGGGCGGGGGCTCCTACGAGCAGTACTTC. J is TRBJ2-7 and V is TRBV7-8, with 7 positions matching TRBD2. The germline V gene has CDR1 SGHVS and CDR2 FQNEAQ. With V trimmed by 5 bases and J by 0 bases, 10 bases remained unmatched. CDR3 length equals 16 residues.